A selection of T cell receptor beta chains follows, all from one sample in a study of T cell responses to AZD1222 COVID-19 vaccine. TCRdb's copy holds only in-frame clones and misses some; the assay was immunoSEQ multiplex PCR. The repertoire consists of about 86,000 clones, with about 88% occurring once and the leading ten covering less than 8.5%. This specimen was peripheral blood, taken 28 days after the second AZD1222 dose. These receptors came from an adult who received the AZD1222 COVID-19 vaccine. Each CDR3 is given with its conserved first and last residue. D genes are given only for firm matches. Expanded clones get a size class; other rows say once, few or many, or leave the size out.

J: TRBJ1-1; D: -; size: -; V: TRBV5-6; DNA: TGTGCCAGCAGTTCCCTGAGCGCTGAAGCTTTCTTT; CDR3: CASSSLSAEAFF
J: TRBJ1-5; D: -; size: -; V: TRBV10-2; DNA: TGCGCCAGCAGTGAGAGAGGGCAGCCCCAGCATTTT; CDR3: CASSERGQPQHF
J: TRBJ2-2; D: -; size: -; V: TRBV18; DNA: TGTGCCAGCTCACCACAAAAACCCGGGGAGCTGTTTTTT; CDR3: CASSPQKPGELFF
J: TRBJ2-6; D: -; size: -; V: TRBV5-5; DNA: TGTGCCAGCAGCTTGGTAATCCAGGGCTCTGGGGCCAACGTCCTGACTTTC; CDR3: CASSLVIQGSGANVLTF
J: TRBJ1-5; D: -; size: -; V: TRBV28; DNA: TGTGCCAGCACATCTTCAGGGGCGAAAAATCAGCCCCAGCATTTT; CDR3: CASTSSGAKNQPQHF
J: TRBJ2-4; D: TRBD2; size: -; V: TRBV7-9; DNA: TGTGCCAGCGCCCTCACTAGCGCGGGCATTCAGTACTTC; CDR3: CASALTSAGIQYF
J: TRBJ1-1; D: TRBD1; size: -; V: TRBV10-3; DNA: TGTGCCATCAGGGACTTGACAGGGAAGAACACTGAAGCTTTCTTT; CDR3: CAIRDLTGKNTEAFF
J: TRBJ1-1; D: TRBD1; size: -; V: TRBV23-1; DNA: TGCGCCAGCAGTCAATCGAAGGAAGTTAGGACAGGGACGCCAGGTCCTGAAGCTTTCTTT; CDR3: CASSQSKEVRTGTPGPEAFF
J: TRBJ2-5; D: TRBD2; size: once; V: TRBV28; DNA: TGTGCCAGCAGTTTAATAGGTGGACTAGCGGGAGATGAGACCCAGTACTTC; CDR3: CASSLIGGLAGDETQYF
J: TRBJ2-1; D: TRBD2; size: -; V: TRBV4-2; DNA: TGTGCCAGCAGCCAAGAGGCGGGACTAGCGTACAATGAGCAGTTCTTC; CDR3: CASSQEAGLAYNEQFF
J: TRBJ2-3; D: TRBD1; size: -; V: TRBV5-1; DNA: TGCGCCAGCAGCTTGGTTGGACAGGCCCTCAGAGATACGCAGTATTTT; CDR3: CASSLVGQALRDTQYF
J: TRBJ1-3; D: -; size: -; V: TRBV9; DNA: TGTGCCAGCAGAGGAGGACATTCTGGAAACACCATATATTTT; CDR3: CASRGGHSGNTIYF
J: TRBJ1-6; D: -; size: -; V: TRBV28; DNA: TGTGCCAGCAGAGGTGGTAACTCACCCCTCCACTTT; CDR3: CASRGGNSPLHF
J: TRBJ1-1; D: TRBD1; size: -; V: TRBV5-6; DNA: TGTGCCAGCAGCCCGAACAGGGGGCGCATGAACACTGAAGCTTTCTTT; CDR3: CASSPNRGRMNTEAFF